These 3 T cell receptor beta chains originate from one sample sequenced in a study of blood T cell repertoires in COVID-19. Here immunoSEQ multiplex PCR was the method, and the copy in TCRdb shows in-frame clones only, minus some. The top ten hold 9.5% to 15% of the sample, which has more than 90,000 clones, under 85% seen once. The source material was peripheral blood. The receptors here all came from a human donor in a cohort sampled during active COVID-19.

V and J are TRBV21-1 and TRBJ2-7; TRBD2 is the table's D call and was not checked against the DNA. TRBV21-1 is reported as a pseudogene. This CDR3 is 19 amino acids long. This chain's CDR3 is CASSNRTSLPGLADYEQYF. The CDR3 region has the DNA TGTGCCAGCAGCAATCGGACAAGCCTACCGGGACTAGCGGATTACGAGCAGTACTTC.

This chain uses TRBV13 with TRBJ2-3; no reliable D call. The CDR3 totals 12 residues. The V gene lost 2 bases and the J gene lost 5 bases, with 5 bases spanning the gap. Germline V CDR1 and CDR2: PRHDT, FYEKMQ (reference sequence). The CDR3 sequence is CASSLREDTQYF. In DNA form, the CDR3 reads TGTGCCAGCAGCTTAAGAGAAGATACGCAGTATTTT.

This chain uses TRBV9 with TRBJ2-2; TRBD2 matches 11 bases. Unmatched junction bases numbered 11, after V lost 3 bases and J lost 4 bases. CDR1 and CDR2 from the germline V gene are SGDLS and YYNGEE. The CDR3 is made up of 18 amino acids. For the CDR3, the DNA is TGTGCCAGCAGCGCCACGGCTTCACTAGCGGGGGTCACCGGGGAGCTGTTTTTT. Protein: CASSATASLAGVTGELFF. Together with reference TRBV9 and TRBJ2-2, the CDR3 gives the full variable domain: DSGVTQTPKHLITATGQRVTLRCSPRSGDLSVYWYQQSLDQGLQFLIQYYNGEERAKGNILERFSAQQFPDLHSELNLSSLELGDSALYFCASSATASLAGVTGELFFGEGSRLTVL.